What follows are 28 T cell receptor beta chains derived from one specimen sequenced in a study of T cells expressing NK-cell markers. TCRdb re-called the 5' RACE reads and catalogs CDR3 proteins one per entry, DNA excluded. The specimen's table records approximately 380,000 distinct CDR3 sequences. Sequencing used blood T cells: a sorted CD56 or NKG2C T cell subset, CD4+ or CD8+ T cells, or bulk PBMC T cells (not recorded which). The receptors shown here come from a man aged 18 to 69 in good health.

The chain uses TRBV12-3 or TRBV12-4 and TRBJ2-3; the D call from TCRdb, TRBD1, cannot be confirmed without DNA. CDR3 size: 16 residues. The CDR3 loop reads CASSFRTGGSTDTQYF.

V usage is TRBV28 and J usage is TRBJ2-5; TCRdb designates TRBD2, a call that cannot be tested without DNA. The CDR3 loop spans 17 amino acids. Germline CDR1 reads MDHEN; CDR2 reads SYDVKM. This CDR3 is CASRTQILAGGWETQYF.

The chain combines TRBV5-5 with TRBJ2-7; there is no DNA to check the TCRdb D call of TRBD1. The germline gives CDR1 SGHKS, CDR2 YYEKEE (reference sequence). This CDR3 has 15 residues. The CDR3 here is CASRAGTGEYHEQYF.

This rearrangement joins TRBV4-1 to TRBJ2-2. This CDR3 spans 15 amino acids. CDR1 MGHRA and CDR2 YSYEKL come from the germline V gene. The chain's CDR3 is CASSQESGTTGELFF.

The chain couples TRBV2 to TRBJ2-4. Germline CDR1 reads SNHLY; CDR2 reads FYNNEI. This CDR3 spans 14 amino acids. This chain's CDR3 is CATRFGPAKNIQYF. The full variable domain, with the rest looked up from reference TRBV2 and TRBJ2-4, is EPEVTQTPSHQVTQMGQEVILRCVPISNHLYFYWYRQILGQKVEFLVSFYNNEISEKSEIFDDQFSVERPDGSNFTLKIRSTKLEDSAMYFCATRFGPAKNIQYFGAGTRLSVL.

CDR3 protein: CASSLGTGALTQYF. The rearrangement joins TRBV12-3 or TRBV12-4 to TRBJ2-5; lacking DNA, the TRBD1 call made by TCRdb goes unchecked. The CDR3 runs to 14 residues.

This CDR3 reads CASSPRAGQGTNEKLFF. V is TRBV5-1 and J is TRBJ1-4; TCRdb designates TRBD1, a call that cannot be tested without DNA. CDR1 SGHRS and CDR2 YFSETQ come from the germline V gene. The CDR3 is 17 amino acids.

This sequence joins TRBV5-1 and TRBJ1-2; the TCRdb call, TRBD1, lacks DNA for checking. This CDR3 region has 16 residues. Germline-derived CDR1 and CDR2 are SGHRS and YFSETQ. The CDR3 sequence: CASSFDTNRGSYGYTF.

CDR3 protein: CASSQRRGGGTGELFF. The chain employs TRBV4-2 and TRBJ2-2; lacking DNA, the TRBD2 call made by TCRdb goes unchecked. This CDR3 contains 16 residues. Germline V gene sequence: CDR1 LGHNA, CDR2 YNFKEQ.

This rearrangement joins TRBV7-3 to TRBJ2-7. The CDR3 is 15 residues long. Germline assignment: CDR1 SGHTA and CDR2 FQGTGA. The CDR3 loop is CASSLQKSPFYEQYF.

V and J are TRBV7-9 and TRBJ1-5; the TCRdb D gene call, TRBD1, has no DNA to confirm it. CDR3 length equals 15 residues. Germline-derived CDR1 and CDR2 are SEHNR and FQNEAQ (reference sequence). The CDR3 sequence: CASSLSGGSNQPQHF. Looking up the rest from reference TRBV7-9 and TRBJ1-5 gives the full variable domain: DTGVSQNPRHKITKRGQNVTFRCDPISEHNRLYWYRQTLGQGPEFLTYFQNEAQLEKSRLLSDRFSAERPKGSFSTLEIQRTEQGDSAMYLCASSLSGGSNQPQHFGDGTRLSIL.

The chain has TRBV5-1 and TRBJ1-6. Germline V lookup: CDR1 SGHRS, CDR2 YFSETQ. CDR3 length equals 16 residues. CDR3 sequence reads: CASSLSGGIRNSPLHF.

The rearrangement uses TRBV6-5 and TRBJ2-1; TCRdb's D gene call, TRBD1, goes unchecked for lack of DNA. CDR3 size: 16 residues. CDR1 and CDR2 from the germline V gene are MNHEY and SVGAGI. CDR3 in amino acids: CASSYTGGVGNNEQFF.

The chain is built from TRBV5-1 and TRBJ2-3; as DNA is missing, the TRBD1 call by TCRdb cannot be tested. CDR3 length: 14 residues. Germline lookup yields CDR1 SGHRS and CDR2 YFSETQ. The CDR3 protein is CASSPTGGTDTQYF.

CDR3 sequence reads: CASSWQRGYTRSTDTQYF. The chain recombines TRBV6-5 with TRBJ2-3; TCRdb proposes TRBD2, but this gene call is untestable without DNA. This CDR3 contains 18 residues. Germline assignment: CDR1 MNHEY and CDR2 SVGAGI.

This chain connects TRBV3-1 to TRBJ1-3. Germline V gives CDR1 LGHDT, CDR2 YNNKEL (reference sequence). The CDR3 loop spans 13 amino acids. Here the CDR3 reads CASSQDQGNTIYF.

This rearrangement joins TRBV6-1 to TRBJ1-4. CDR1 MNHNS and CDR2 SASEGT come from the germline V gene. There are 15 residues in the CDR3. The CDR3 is CASSVIPEGNEKLFF.

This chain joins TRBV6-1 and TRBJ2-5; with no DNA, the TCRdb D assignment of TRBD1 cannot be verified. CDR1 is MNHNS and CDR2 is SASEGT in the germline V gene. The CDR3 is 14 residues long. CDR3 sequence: CASSDLLGRETQYF.

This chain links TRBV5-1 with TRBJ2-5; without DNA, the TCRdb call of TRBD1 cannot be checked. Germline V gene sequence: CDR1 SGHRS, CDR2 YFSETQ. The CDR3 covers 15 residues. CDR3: CASSSGQGAPETQYF.

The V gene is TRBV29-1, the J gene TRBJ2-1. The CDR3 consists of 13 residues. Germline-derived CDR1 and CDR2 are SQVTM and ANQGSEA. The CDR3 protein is CSVEGPAVNEQFF.

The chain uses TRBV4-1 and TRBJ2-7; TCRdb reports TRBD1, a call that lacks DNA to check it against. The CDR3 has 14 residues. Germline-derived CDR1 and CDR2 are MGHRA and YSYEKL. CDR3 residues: CASSQHRRGYEQYF.

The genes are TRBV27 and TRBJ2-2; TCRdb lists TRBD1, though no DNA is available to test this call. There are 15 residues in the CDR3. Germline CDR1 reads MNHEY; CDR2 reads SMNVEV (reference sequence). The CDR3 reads CASSPLDRSTGELFF.

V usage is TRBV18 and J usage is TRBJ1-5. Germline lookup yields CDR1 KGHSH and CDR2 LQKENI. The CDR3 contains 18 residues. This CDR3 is CASSPGLRQGPSNQPQHF.

CDR3 in amino acids: CASRKVGGGPYEQYF. The rearrangement uses TRBV12-3 or TRBV12-4 and TRBJ2-7; TCRdb outputs TRBD1, but without DNA this stays unchecked. The CDR3 has 15 residues.

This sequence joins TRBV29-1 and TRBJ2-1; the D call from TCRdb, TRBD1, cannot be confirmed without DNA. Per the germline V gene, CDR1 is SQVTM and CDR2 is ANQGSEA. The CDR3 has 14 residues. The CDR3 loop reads CSAGPGGSYNEQFF.

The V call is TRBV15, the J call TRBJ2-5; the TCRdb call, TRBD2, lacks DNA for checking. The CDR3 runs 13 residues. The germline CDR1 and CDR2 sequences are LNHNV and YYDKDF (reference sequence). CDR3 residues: CASSMDLAKTQYF.

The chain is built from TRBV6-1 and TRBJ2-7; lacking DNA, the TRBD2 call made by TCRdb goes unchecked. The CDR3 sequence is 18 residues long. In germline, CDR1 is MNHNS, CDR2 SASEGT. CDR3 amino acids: CASRKGLAGGYGSYEQYF.

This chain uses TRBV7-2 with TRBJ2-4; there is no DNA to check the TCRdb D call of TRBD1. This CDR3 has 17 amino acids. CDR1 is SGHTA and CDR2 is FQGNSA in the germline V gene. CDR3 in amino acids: CASSSGERQGAKNIQYF.